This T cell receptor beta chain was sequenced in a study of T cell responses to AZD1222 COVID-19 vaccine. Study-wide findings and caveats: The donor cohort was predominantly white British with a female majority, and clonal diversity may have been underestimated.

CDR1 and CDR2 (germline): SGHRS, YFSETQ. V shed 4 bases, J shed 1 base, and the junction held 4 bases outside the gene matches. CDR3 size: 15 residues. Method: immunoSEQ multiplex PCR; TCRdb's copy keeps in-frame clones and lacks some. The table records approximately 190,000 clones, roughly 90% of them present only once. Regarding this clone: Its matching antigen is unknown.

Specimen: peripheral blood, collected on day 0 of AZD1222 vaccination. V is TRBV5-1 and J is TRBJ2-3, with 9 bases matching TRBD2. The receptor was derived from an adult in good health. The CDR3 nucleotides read TGCGCCAGCAGCCTAAGACTAGCGGGCACAGATACGCAGTATTTT. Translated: CASSLRLAGTDTQYF.